The rows below give T cell receptor beta chains drawn from one sample of a study of blood T cell repertoires in COVID-19. Method: immunoSEQ multiplex PCR; TCRdb's copy keeps in-frame clones and lacks some. The repertoire includes about 360,000 clones, approximately 89% of them detected once, and approximately 1.8% sits in the top ten. The sample consisted of PBMCs or T cells enriched from blood (not recorded which). The receptors shown here come from a man aged 35-49 years in a cohort exposed to, infected with or recovered from COVID-19 (not recorded which). CDR3s include the opening cysteine and the closing phenylalanine or tryptophan. A D gene is named only where the DNA matches it firmly. Expanded clones get a size class; other rows say once, few or many, or leave the size out.

V: TRBV6-5; D: NA; size: few; J: TRBJ1-2; CDR3: CASRSQASYGYTF; DNA: TGTGCCAGCAGATCACAGGCTAGCTATGGCTACACCTTC
V: TRBV7-2; D: NA; size: once; J: TRBJ1-4; CDR3: CASSFSTGPDEKLFF; DNA: TGTGCCAGCAGCTTCAGCACAGGGCCGGACGAAAAACTGTTTTTT
V: TRBV7-2; D: NA; size: NA; J: TRBJ1-2; CDR3: CASSPRQALKDGYTF; DNA: TGTGCCAGCAGCCCCCGACAGGCTCTGAAGGATGGCTACACCTTC
V: TRBV6-5; D: TRBD1; size: NA; J: TRBJ1-1; CDR3: CALAGTEHTEAFF; DNA: TGTGCCCTCGCTGGGACAGAACACACTGAAGCTTTCTTT
V: TRBV6-6; D: TRBD2; size: NA; J: TRBJ2-7; CDR3: CASSALLAGPYEQYF; DNA: TGTGCCAGCAGCGCCCTACTAGCGGGACCCTACGAGCAGTACTTC
V: TRBV7-9; D: NA; size: NA; J: TRBJ2-1; CDR3: CASSVGGSSYNEQFF; DNA: TGTGCCAGCAGCGTCGGAGGGAGCTCCTACAATGAGCAGTTCTTC
V: TRBV5-5; D: NA; size: NA; J: TRBJ1-6; CDR3: CASSFTGRGRDSPLHF; DNA: TGTGCCAGCAGCTTCACAGGGAGGGGCCGGGATTCACCCCTCCACTTT
V: TRBV18; D: TRBD1; size: NA; J: TRBJ1-4; CDR3: CASSGQVFATNEKLFF; DNA: TGTGCCAGCTCAGGACAGGTTTTTGCAACTAATGAAAAACTGTTTTTT
V: TRBV15; D: TRBD1; size: NA; J: TRBJ1-5; CDR3: CATSRDPGGGQPQHF; DNA: TGTGCCACCAGCAGAGATCCAGGGGGCGGTCAGCCCCAGCATTTT
V: TRBV3-1/TRBV3-2; D: NA; size: NA; J: TRBJ2-3; CDR3: CASSQDLRVTDTQYF; DNA: TGTGCCAGCAGCCAAGATTTACGGGTCACAGATACGCAGTATTTT
V: TRBV19; D: TRBD2; size: NA; J: TRBJ2-3; CDR3: CASSTTSFPQHF; DNA: TGTGCCAGTAGTACGACTAGCTTCCCCCAACATTTT
V: TRBV7-8; D: TRBD2; size: few; J: TRBJ2-3; CDR3: CASSQGLLAGITDTQYF; DNA: TGTGCCAGCAGCCAAGGCCTACTAGCGGGAATCACAGATACGCAGTATTTT
V: TRBV5-1; D: TRBD1; size: NA; J: TRBJ1-1; CDR3: CASSSNTGVNTEAFF; DNA: TGCGCCAGCAGCTCCAACACAGGGGTGAACACTGAAGCTTTCTTT
V: TRBV20-1; D: NA; size: few; J: TRBJ2-4; CDR3: CSASLYLLAKNIQYF; DNA: TGCAGTGCTAGTCTCTACCTCCTAGCCAAAAACATTCAGTACTTC
V: TRBV12-5; D: NA; size: NA; J: TRBJ2-3; CDR3: CASGLGTSFRTDTQYF; DNA: TGTGCTAGTGGTTTGGGGACATCTTTCCGCACAGATACGCAGTATTTT
V: TRBV7-3; D: TRBD2; size: NA; J: TRBJ2-5; CDR3: CASSLNRLADGETQYF; DNA: TGTGCCAGCAGCTTAAATAGGCTAGCGGACGGAGAGACCCAGTACTTC
V: TRBV6-5; D: TRBD2; size: few; J: TRBJ2-1; CDR3: CASRTGGSYNEQFF; DNA: TGTGCCAGCAGGACGGGAGGGTCCTACAATGAGCAGTTCTTC
V: TRBV6-1; D: TRBD1; size: NA; J: TRBJ1-2; CDR3: CASSEGTGYYGYTF; DNA: TGTGCCAGCAGTGAAGGGACAGGCTACTATGGCTACACCTTC
V: TRBV2; D: NA; size: NA; J: TRBJ1-3; CDR3: CASSDRSRVLGNTIYF; DNA: TGTGCCAGCAGTGATCGATCCAGGGTGTTAGGAAACACCATATATTTT
V: TRBV24-1; D: TRBD1; size: NA; J: TRBJ1-2; CDR3: CATSGSDRGDYGYTF; DNA: TGTGCCACCAGTGGGAGCGACAGGGGAGACTATGGCTACACCTTC
V: TRBV9; D: TRBD2; size: once; J: TRBJ2-1; CDR3: CASSVTSGIMNEQFF; DNA: TGTGCCAGCAGCGTTACTAGCGGGATTATGAATGAGCAGTTCTTC
V: TRBV5-1; D: TRBD1; size: NA; J: TRBJ1-5; CDR3: CASSLGTGVSNQPQHF; DNA: TGCGCCAGCAGCTTGGGGACAGGGGTAAGCAATCAGCCCCAGCATTTT
V: TRBV28; D: NA; size: once; J: TRBJ2-7; CDR3: CASSLDRPSSYEQYF; DNA: TGTGCCAGCAGTTTGGACAGACCGAGCTCCTACGAGCAGTACTTC
V: TRBV24-1; D: NA; size: NA; J: TRBJ2-2; CDR3: CATSDSGQRELFF; DNA: TGTGCCACCAGTGATTCCGGACAGAGGGAGCTGTTTTTT
V: TRBV19; D: NA; size: NA; J: TRBJ1-5; CDR3: CASSIEQGEQPQHF; DNA: TGTGCCAGTAGTATAGAACAGGGTGAGCAGCCCCAGCATTTT
V: TRBV4-1; D: TRBD2; size: NA; J: TRBJ2-3; CDR3: CASSGLAGVWDTQYF; DNA: TGCGCCAGCAGTGGACTAGCGGGAGTGTGGGATACGCAGTATTTT
V: TRBV14; D: TRBD2; size: NA; J: TRBJ2-1; CDR3: CASSQALAGGNEQFF; DNA: TGTGCCAGCAGCCAAGCCCTAGCGGGAGGAAATGAGCAGTTCTTC
V: TRBV6-5; D: NA; size: NA; J: TRBJ1-2; CDR3: CASSYQQGFHYGYTF; DNA: TGTGCCAGCAGTTACCAACAGGGTTTTCACTATGGCTATACCTTC
V: TRBV28; D: NA; size: NA; J: TRBJ1-1; CDR3: CASSHPSRGTEAFF; DNA: TGTGCCAGCAGTCACCCGTCACGGGGCACTGAAGCTTTCTTT
V: TRBV11-2; D: TRBD2; size: NA; J: TRBJ2-7; CDR3: CASSSGLAGVVNEQYF; DNA: TGTGCCAGCAGCTCGGGACTAGCGGGAGTTGTCAACGAGCAGTACTTC
V: TRBV27; D: TRBD1; size: NA; J: TRBJ2-5; CDR3: CASSVDRGETQYF; DNA: TGTGCCAGCAGTGTCGACAGGGGAGAGACCCAGTACTTC
V: TRBV29-1; D: NA; size: NA; J: TRBJ2-1; CDR3: CSVVSVNEQFF; DNA: TGCAGCGTTGTAAGCGTCAATGAGCAGTTCTTC
V: TRBV28; D: NA; size: NA; J: TRBJ1-2; CDR3: CASSLFGQRANYGYTF; DNA: TGTGCCAGCTCCCTGTTTGGTCAAAGAGCTAACTATGGCTACACCTTC
V: TRBV5-1; D: NA; size: NA; J: TRBJ1-1; CDR3: CASSGRAQMNTEAFF; DNA: TGCGCCAGCAGCGGCAGGGCTCAGATGAACACTGAAGCTTTCTTT
V: TRBV2; D: NA; size: once; J: TRBJ2-7; CDR3: CASSVGSGNLYF; DNA: NA
V: TRBV4-1; D: NA; size: NA; J: TRBJ1-5; CDR3: CASSQEGDFTFNQPQHF; DNA: TGCGCCAGCAGCCAAGAGGGTGACTTCACATTCAATCAGCCCCAGCATTTT
V: TRBV5-1; D: TRBD1; size: once; J: TRBJ1-4; CDR3: CASSPAFPGQSDATNEKLFF; DNA: TGCGCCAGCAGCCCCGCATTTCCGGGACAGTCGGATGCAACTAATGAAAAACTGTTTTTT
V: TRBV2; D: NA; size: NA; J: TRBJ2-7; CDR3: CASSVVQSYEQYF; DNA: TGTGCCAGCAGTGTGGTACAGTCCTACGAGCAGTACTTC
V: TRBV19; D: TRBD2; size: NA; J: TRBJ2-7; CDR3: CASSRTSGVSYEQYF; DNA: TGTGCCAGTAGCAGGACTAGCGGGGTCTCCTACGAGCAGTACTTC
V: TRBV19; D: NA; size: NA; J: TRBJ2-5; CDR3: CASSIQGKETQYF; DNA: TGTGCCAGTAGTATCCAGGGGAAGGAGACCCAGTACTTC
V: TRBV28; D: NA; size: NA; J: TRBJ1-4; CDR3: CASSPPDRGTNEKLFF; DNA: TGTGCCAGCAGCCCTCCCGATAGGGGAACTAATGAAAAACTGTTTTTT
V: TRBV3-1/TRBV3-2; D: NA; size: once; J: TRBJ1-4; CDR3: CASSQEAEANEKLFF; DNA: TGTGCCAGCAGCCAAGAGGCCGAAGCTAATGAAAAACTGTTTTTT
V: TRBV6-5; D: NA; size: NA; J: TRBJ1-5; CDR3: CASSYRGGQPQHF; DNA: TGTGCCAGCAGTTACAGGGGGGGACAGCCCCAGCATTTT
V: TRBV18; D: NA; size: NA; J: TRBJ2-1; CDR3: CASSPPGGAAEQFF; DNA: TGTGCCAGCTCACCACCTGGGGGGGCGGCTGAGCAGTTCTTC
V: TRBV6-5; D: NA; size: NA; J: TRBJ1-5; CDR3: CASKGQGKYQPQHF; DNA: TGTGCCTCCAAAGGCCAGGGAAAATATCAGCCCCAGCATTTT
V: TRBV7-9; D: NA; size: NA; J: TRBJ2-1; CDR3: CASSLTRYNEQFF; DNA: TGTGCCAGCAGTCTGACTAGGTACAATGAGCAGTTCTTC
V: TRBV18; D: TRBD1; size: NA; J: TRBJ2-1; CDR3: CASSSMGQGRSNEQFF; DNA: TGTGCCAGCTCATCCATGGGACAGGGACGGTCCAATGAGCAGTTCTTC
V: TRBV6-5; D: NA; size: NA; J: TRBJ2-4; CDR3: CASSWQFENIQYF; DNA: TGTGCCAGCAGTTGGCAGTTCGAAAACATTCAGTACTTC
V: TRBV15; D: TRBD2; size: NA; J: TRBJ2-7; CDR3: CATSRDRGRAGAYEQYF; DNA: TGTGCCACCAGCAGAGACCGAGGAAGAGCGGGAGCCTACGAGCAGTACTTC
V: TRBV5-6; D: TRBD1; size: NA; J: TRBJ1-2; CDR3: CASSLLTGGVDGYTF; DNA: TGTGCCAGCAGCTTGTTGACAGGGGGCGTGGATGGCTACACCTTC
V: TRBV5-6; D: TRBD1; size: NA; J: TRBJ2-1; CDR3: CASSPLYLRDRGHNEQFF; DNA: TGTGCCAGCAGCCCCCTTTACCTCCGGGACAGGGGACACAATGAGCAGTTCTTC
V: TRBV30; D: TRBD2; size: NA; J: TRBJ2-7; CDR3: CAWSVALAGGYEQYF; DNA: TGTGCCTGGAGTGTTGCACTAGCGGGAGGTTACGAGCAGTACTTC
V: TRBV5-1; D: TRBD2; size: NA; J: TRBJ2-5; CDR3: CASSLEGLAGARTQYF; DNA: TGCGCCAGCAGCTTGGAGGGACTAGCGGGGGCAAGGACCCAGTACTTC
V: TRBV3-1/TRBV3-2; D: NA; size: NA; J: TRBJ2-1; CDR3: CASSPAALANNEQFF; DNA: TGTGCCAGCAGCCCAGCGGCGCTAGCGAATAATGAGCAGTTCTTC
V: TRBV19; D: NA; size: NA; J: TRBJ2-5; CDR3: CASSAGISVKTQYF; DNA: TGTGCCAGTAGTGCAGGTATTAGTGTTAAGACCCAGTACTTC